This T cell receptor beta chain originates from a study of response to subunit inactivated influenza vaccine. Points from the study as a whole: There was a suggestion from the authors that each seasonal influenza vaccination recruits few new T cells.

The CDR3 runs to 13 residues. V shed 6 bases, J shed 13 bases, and the junction held 7 bases outside the gene matches. This clonotype was picked up a small number of times. Its antigen is as yet unknown. TCRdb re-called the RT-PCR reads through MiXCR, storing one row per CDR3 protein. The data show about 700,000 distinct CDR3 sequences, around 13% seen once. V and J are TRBV12-3 or TRBV12-4 and TRBJ2-1, with TRBD2 matching over 12 bases. This TCR was recovered from a man in his fifties or sixties who received an inactivated influenza vaccine. The sequencing used PBMCs from blood, collected less than 15 days before vaccination. CDR3 in amino acids: CASSRASGGEQFF. The CDR3 DNA sequence: TGTGCCAGCAGCCGAGCTAGCGGGGGGGAACAGTTCTTC.